The 26 T cell receptor beta chains given below trace back to one sample, sequenced in a study of CD4 and CD8 cells across lung adenocarcinoma regions. TCRdb re-called the PCR reads with MiXCR, one entry per CDR3 protein. The sample yields over 7,500 distinct CDR3 sequences, roughly 50% seen once. Sequences were obtained from CD8+ T cells from the margin of a lung tumor. The receptors derive from a female donor with lung adenocarcinoma. The CD4 and CD8 labels of this study may be unreliable.

On this clonotype: Germline is not matched at one junction end, which may reflect a read error. J is TRBJ2-4 and V is TRBV27; D is unclear. The CDR3 covers 13 residues. The germline gives CDR1 MNHEY, CDR2 SMNVEV (reference sequence). DNA for the CDR3: TGCGCCTCGAGGTTACGAGCCAAAAACACTCAGTATTTC. Translated: CASRLRAKNTQYF.

A remark on this clonotype: The junction departs from the called germline gene at one end, perhaps through a read error. This chain links TRBV10-1 with TRBJ2-4; D is possibly TRBD2 (6 bases). Germline V gene sequence: CDR1 WNHNN, CDR2 SYGVQD (reference sequence). The CDR3 sequence is 14 residues long. DNA for the CDR3: TGCGCCAGCACGGGGAGGCGAGCCAAAAACATGCAGTATTTC. Protein product: CASTGRRAKNMQYF.

Of note for this clonotype: At one end, the junction sequence differs from germline, possibly due to a read error. The chain recombines TRBV7-2 with TRBJ2-3; unclear D gene. The DNA end is more similar to TRBJ2-7, so the J call may be wrong. Per the germline V gene, CDR1 is SGHTA and CDR2 is FQGNSA. CDR3 length: 15 residues. CDR3 loop: CASGLEAASTDTQYF. DNA for the CDR3: TGTGCCAGCGGCTTAGAGGCTGCCAGCACAGATACGCAGTACTTC.

Turning to this clonotype: Its ends do not fully match the called genes, so a read error is possible. The rearrangement uses TRBV6-5 and TRBJ2-3; 11 nucleotides align to TRBD1. Germline loops: CDR1 MNHEY, CDR2 SVGAGI. The CDR3 runs to 16 residues. The CDR3 coding sequence is TGTGCCAGCAGTTTCCGGGACAGGGGGAATGGAGATGCGCAGTATTTT. This gives the protein CASSFRDRGNGDAQYF.

Note on this clonotype: A much larger clonotype is one base distant, so this may be a read error. This rearrangement joins TRBV10-1 to TRBJ2-1, with 7 bases aligning to TRBD1. Germline CDR1 is WNHNN and CDR2 is SYGVQD (reference sequence). Trimming removed 4 bases from V and 10 bases from J; junction bases left unmatched: 7. This CDR3 is 13 amino acids long. CDR3: CASSVSLGGEQFF. As DNA, the CDR3 is TGCGCCAGCAGTGTTAGCCTAGGGGGCGAGCAGTTCTTC.

The chain employs TRBV6-5 and TRBJ2-3; 11 positions agree with TRBD2. Germline V lookup: CDR1 MNHEY, CDR2 SVGAGI. This CDR3 has 16 residues. V lost 6 bases, J lost 3 bases, and 8 bases stayed unmatched. The CDR3 DNA follows: TGTGCCAGCAGCTTACTAGCGGGAGATCCAACAGATACGCAGTATTTT. This sequence encodes CASSLLAGDPTDTQYF.

Details on this clonotype: Sequence at one end of the junction differs from germline and may be a read error. The V and J genes are TRBV27 and TRBJ2-3; unclear D gene. CDR3 length equals 13 residues. Germline V gene sequence: CDR1 MNHEY, CDR2 SMNVEV (reference sequence). In DNA form, the CDR3 reads TGTGCCAGCGGGGTCCGACTCCAAGATACGCAGTACTTT. This translates into CASGVRLQDTQYF.

This clonotype came up a few times. This sequence joins TRBV6-1 and TRBJ2-3, with a tentative D call TRBD1 (6 bases). The CDR3 is 16 residues long. The V and J ends lost 7 bases and 0 bases respectively, with 17 bases between them. Germline V gene sequence: CDR1 MNHNS, CDR2 SASEGT. The CDR3 nucleotides are TGTGCCAGCAAGAGAACCGGGACAACTAGCACAGATACGCAGTATTTT. Amino acids: CASKRTGTTSTDTQYF.

The chain recombines TRBV6-1 with TRBJ2-1; D remains ambiguous. This CDR3 has 12 residues. The V and J ends lost 2 bases and 7 bases respectively, with 6 bases between them. Germline V gene lookup returns CDR1 MNHNS and CDR2 SASEGT. Here the CDR3 DNA reads TGTGCCAGCAGTGAATGGGGTAATGAGCAGTTCTTC. Protein product: CASSEWGNEQFF.

On this clonotype itself: The junction departs from the called germline gene at one end, perhaps through a read error. This sequence joins TRBV27 and TRBJ2-1; tentatively, D is TRBD2 (7 bases). The J call may be mistaken, given a closer DNA end match to TRBJ2-5. Germline CDR1 is MNHEY and CDR2 is SMNVEV (reference sequence). The length of the CDR3 is 15 residues. The DNA for the CDR3 is TGTGCCGGGGGGCGCGGGGGCCGGGAACAAGATACCCAGTACTTC. Protein product: CAGGRGGREQDTQYF.

This clonotype has at least ten counts. The chain joins TRBV27 to TRBJ1-1; D gene unclear. Per germline, CDR1 MNHEY and CDR2 SMNVEV (reference sequence). CDR3 length: 14 amino acids. Deletions cut 7 bases from V and 0 bases from J, with 12 bases between. For the CDR3, the DNA is TGTGCCAGCAAAACCCCTTGGATGAACACTGAAGCTTTCTTT. Translating gives CASKTPWMNTEAFF.

This chain links TRBV9 with TRBJ2-2, with 8 bases aligning to TRBD1. Germline CDR1 and CDR2: SGDLS and YYNGEE. The CDR3 is made up of 16 amino acids. V trimming: 2 bases; J trimming: 7 bases; junction bases outside the gene matches: 10. The CDR3 sequence: CASSVGQVEWGGELFF. The CDR3 nucleotides are TGTGCCAGCAGCGTGGGACAGGTTGAGTGGGGCGGGGAGCTGTTTTTT.

The chain carries TRBV11-2 and TRBJ2-3, with D uncertain. CDR3 length: 14 residues. Trimming cost V 4 bases and J 5 bases, with 13 bases left between them. In germline, CDR1 is SGHAT, CDR2 FQNNGV. CDR3 region: CASSSRTFQDTQYF. In nucleotides, the CDR3 is TGTGCCAGCAGCTCCCGGACCTTCCAAGATACGCAGTATTTT. The whole variable domain, filled in from reference TRBV11-2 and TRBJ2-3, reads EAGVAQSPRYKIIEKRQSVAFWCNPISGHATLYWYQQILGQGPKLLIQFQNNGVVDDSQLPKDRFSAERLKGVDSTLKIQPAKLEDSAVYLCASSSRTFQDTQYFGPGTRLTVL.

A remark on this clonotype: One junction end disagrees with the germline gene, perhaps due to a read error. The genes are TRBV27 and TRBJ2-3; D call uncertain. Germline-derived CDR1 and CDR2 are MNHEY and SMNVEV (reference sequence). The CDR3 extends over 15 amino acids. The chain's CDR3 is CASRRRARLSDTQYF. As DNA, the CDR3 is TGTGCCAGCAGGAGGAGAGCGCGATTGTCGGATACCCAGTACTTT.

This clonotype was recorded at least ten times. This chain connects TRBV6-1 to TRBJ2-2, with D possibly called TRBD1 or TRBD2 (5 bases each). Germline CDR1 and CDR2: MNHNS and SASEGT. Trimming shortened V by 7 bases and J by 2 bases, and 14 bases separated the two germline ends. This CDR3 is 15 amino acids long. CDR3 nucleotides: TGTGCCAGCAAGCATACCGGGGCCAACACCGGGGAGCTGTTTTTT. This encodes CASKHTGANTGELFF.

The rearrangement uses TRBV20-1 and TRBJ2-1, with TRBD2 matching over 12 bases. Trimming at V came to 1 base and at J to 8 bases, leaving 6 bases not matched to a gene. The CDR3 is made up of 15 amino acids. Germline-derived CDR1 and CDR2 are DFQATT and SNEGSKA (reference sequence). The DNA of the CDR3 is TGCAGTGCTAGAGCTCTAGCGGGAGGGCCATATGAGCAGTTCTTC. It translates to CSARALAGGPYEQFF.

The rearrangement uses TRBV7-2 and TRBJ2-3; TRBD2 agrees at 7 bases. The CDR3 consists of 15 residues. The V segment lost 1 base and the J segment 3 bases; nucleotides outside the gene matches: 4. Germline V gene data show CDR1 as SGHTA and CDR2 as FQGNSA. The DNA of the CDR3 is TGTGCCAGCAGCTTAGAGGGTAGCGGGACAGATACGCAGTATTTT. Its translation is CASSLEGSGTDTQYF. The variable domain in full, completed from reference TRBV7-2 and TRBJ2-3, reads GAGVSQSPSNKVTEKGKDVELRCDPISGHTALYWYRQSLGQGLEFLIYFQGNSAPDKSGLPSDRFSAERTGGSVSTLTIQRTQQEDSAVYLCASSLEGSGTDTQYFGPGTRLTVL.

This clonotype is deemed large. The chain has TRBV27 and TRBJ2-1, with TRBD2 matching over 15 bases. Per germline, CDR1 MNHEY and CDR2 SMNVEV (reference sequence). Trimming removed 3 bases from V and 9 bases from J; junction bases left unmatched: 6. The CDR3 contains 16 residues. The CDR3: CASSLTWTSGGGEQFF. Written as DNA, the CDR3 is TGTGCCAGCAGTTTGACCTGGACTAGCGGGGGGGGTGAGCAGTTCTTC.

The chain is built from TRBV6-5 and TRBJ2-3; either TRBD1 or TRBD2 may supply D (5 bases each). The CDR3 consists of 14 residues. Germline V CDR1 and CDR2: MNHEY, SVGAGI. V shed 4 bases and J shed 2 bases, with 10 bases lying between them. The CDR3 DNA reads TGTGCCAGCAGTTTAGGGACCACCACAGATACGCAGTATTTT. Protein: CASSLGTTTDTQYF.

The chain combines TRBV5-8 with TRBJ2-1; D is undetermined. The V gene's germline CDR1 is SGHTS and CDR2 YDEGEE. V lost 4 bases to trimming and J lost 1 base, with 6 bases between them. The CDR3 covers 13 residues. The CDR3 DNA follows: TGTGCCAGCAGCCCTTATTCCTACAATGAGCAGTTCTTC. Amino acids: CASSPYSYNEQFF.

A few counts support this clonotype. The rearrangement links TRBV27 to TRBJ1-1; maybe TRBD1 (5 bases). CDR3 size: 15 residues. The germline CDR1 and CDR2 sequences are MNHEY and SMNVEV (reference sequence). Trimming took off 6 bases at V and 11 bases at J, with 25 bases between the two ends. This CDR3 reads CASRGEGLRRKDAFF. The CDR3 DNA follows: TGTGCCAGCAGGGGGGAAGGACTAAGGCGGAAGGATGCTTTCTTT.

The chain has TRBV11-1 and TRBJ2-7; D call uncertain. The ends were cut back, 3 bases at V and 1 base at J, with 7 bases in the middle. There are 13 residues in the CDR3. CDR1 is SGHAT, CDR2 FQDESV, per germline (reference sequence). CDR3 protein: CASSFGRSYEQYF. In DNA form, the CDR3 reads TGTGCCAGCAGCTTCGGCCGATCCTACGAGCAGTACTTC. The variable domain in full, with the rest retrieved from reference TRBV11-1 and TRBJ2-7, is EAEVAQSPRYKITEKSQAVAFWCDPISGHATLYWYRQILGQGPELLVQFQDESVVDDSQLPKDRFSAERLKGVDSTLKIQPAELGDSAMYLCASSFGRSYEQYFGPGTRLTVT.

The V and J genes are TRBV20-1 and TRBJ2-1; 11 nucleotides align to TRBD2. The CDR3 is 19 amino acids. V dropped 1 base and J dropped 3; count of bases not matched to a gene: 14. Germline CDR1 is DFQATT and CDR2 is SNEGSKA (reference sequence). In DNA, the CDR3 is TGCAGTGCTAGAGGCCTCAGGGTACAACTAGCGGGAGACTACAATGAGCAGTTCTTC. Protein: CSARGLRVQLAGDYNEQFF.

This chain joins TRBV11-1 and TRBJ2-1; 7 nucleotides match TRBD1. Germline-derived CDR1 and CDR2 are SGHAT and FQDESV (reference sequence). Trimming at V came to 5 bases and at J to 6 bases, leaving 13 bases not matched to a gene. The CDR3 has 16 amino acids. CDR3 bases: TGTGCCAGCAGCCCCCGGTCGGGACAGTTGGGCAATGAGCAGTTCTTC. Translating it yields CASSPRSGQLGNEQFF.

The V gene is TRBV6-1, the J gene TRBJ2-1; D is uncertain. Per the germline V gene, CDR1 is MNHNS and CDR2 is SASEGT. The CDR3 spans 13 residues. Trimming pared 0 bases from V and 8 bases from J, leaving 8 bases between. This CDR3 is CASSEAVMDEQFF. CDR3 DNA sequence: TGTGCCAGCAGTGAAGCGGTGATGGATGAGCAGTTCTTC.

Turning to this clonotype: One junction end disagrees with the germline gene, perhaps due to a read error. V and J are TRBV6-1 and TRBJ2-5, with a possible D match to TRBD2 (6 bases). Germline CDR1 and CDR2: MNHNS and SASEGT. The CDR3 length is 14 residues. The CDR3 loop is CAGRRGPEVETQYF. CDR3 in DNA: TGTGCGGGCAGGAGGGGCCCAGAGGTAGAGACGCAGTACTTC.